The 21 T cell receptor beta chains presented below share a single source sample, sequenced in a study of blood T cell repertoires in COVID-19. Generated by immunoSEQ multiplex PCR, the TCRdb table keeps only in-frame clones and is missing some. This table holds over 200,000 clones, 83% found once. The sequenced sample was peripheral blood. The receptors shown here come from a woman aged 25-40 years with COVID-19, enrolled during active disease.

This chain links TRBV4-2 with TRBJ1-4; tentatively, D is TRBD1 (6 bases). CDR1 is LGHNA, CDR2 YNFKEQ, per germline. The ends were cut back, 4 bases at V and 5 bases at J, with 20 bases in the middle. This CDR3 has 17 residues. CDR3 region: CASSRPMGQGANEKLFF. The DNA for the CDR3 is TGTGCCAGCAGCCGCCCTATGGGACAAGGCGCCAATGAAAAACTGTTTTTT.

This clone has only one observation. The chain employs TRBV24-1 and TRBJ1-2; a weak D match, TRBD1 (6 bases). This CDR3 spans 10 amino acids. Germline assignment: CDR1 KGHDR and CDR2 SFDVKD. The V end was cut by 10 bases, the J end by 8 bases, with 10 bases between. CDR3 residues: CATNRDGYTF. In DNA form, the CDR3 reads TGTGCCACAAACAGGGACGGCTACACCTTC.

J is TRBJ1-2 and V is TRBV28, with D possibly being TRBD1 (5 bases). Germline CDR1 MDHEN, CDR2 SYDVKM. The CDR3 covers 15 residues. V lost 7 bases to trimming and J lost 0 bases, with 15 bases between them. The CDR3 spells CASIIGGGANYGYTF. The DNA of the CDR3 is TGTGCCAGCATCATCGGGGGGGGAGCTAACTATGGCTACACCTTC.

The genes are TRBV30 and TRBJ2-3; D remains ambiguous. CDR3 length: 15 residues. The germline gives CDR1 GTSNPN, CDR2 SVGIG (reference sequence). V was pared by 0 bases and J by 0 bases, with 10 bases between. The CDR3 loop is CAWSVAISSTDTQYF. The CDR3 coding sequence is TGTGCCTGGAGTGTAGCCATTTCTAGCACAGATACGCAGTATTTT.

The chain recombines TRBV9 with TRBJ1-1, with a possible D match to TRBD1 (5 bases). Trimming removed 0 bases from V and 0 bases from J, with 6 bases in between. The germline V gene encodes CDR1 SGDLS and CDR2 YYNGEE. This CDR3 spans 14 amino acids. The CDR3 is CASSVGTLNTEAFF. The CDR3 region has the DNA TGTGCCAGCAGCGTAGGGACATTGAACACTGAAGCTTTCTTT.

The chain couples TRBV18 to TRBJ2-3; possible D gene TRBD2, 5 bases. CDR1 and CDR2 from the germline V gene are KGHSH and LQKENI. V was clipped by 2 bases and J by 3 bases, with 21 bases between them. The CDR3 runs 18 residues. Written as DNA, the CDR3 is TGTGCCAGCTCACCATCGGGAACCACCGCATACGAGACAGATACGCAGTATTTT. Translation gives CASSPSGTTAYETDTQYF.

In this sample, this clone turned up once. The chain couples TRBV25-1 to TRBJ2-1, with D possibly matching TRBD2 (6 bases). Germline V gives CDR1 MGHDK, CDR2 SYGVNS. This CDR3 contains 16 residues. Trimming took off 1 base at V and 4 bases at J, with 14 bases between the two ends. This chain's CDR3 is CASSELRGGPYNEQFF. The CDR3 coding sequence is TGTGCCAGCAGTGAATTGCGGGGTGGTCCGTACAATGAGCAGTTCTTC.

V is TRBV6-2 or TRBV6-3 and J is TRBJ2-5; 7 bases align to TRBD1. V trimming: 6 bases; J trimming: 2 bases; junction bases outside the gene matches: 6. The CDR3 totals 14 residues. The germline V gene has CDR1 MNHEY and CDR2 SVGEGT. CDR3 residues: CASSPGTEQETQYF. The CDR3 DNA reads TGTGCCAGCAGCCCTGGGACAGAGCAAGAGACCCAGTACTTC.

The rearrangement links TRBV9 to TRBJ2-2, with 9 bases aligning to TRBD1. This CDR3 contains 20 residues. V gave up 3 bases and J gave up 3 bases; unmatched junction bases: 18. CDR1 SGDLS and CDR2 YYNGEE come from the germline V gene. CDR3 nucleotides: TGTGCCAGCAGCGGGAGAATGGCCGGGACAGGGCCCTCAGACACCGGGGAGCTGTTTTTT. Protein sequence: CASSGRMAGTGPSDTGELFF. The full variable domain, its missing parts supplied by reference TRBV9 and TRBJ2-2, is DSGVTQTPKHLITATGQRVTLRCSPRSGDLSVYWYQQSLDQGLQFLIQYYNGEERAKGNILERFSAQQFPDLHSELNLSSLELGDSALYFCASSGRMAGTGPSDTGELFFGEGSRLTVL.

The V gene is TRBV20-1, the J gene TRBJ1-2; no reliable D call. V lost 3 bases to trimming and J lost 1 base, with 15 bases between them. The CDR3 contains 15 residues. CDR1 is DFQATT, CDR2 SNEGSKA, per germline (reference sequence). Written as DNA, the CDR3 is TGCAGTGCTAGTCCGTCCACCGCTATTAACTATGGCTACACCTTC. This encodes CSASPSTAINYGYTF.

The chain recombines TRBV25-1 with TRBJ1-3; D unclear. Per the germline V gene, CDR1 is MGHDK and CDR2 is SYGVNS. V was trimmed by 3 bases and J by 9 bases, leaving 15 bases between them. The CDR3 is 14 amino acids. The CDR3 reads CASSESGLVGTIYF. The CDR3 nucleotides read TGTGCCAGCAGTGAGTCAGGCCTCGTCGGCACCATATATTTT. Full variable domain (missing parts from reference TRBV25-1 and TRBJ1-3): EADIYQTPRYLVIGTGKKITLECSQTMGHDKMYWYQQDPGMELHLIHYSYGVNSTEKGDLSSESTVSRIRTEHFPLTLESARPSHTSQYLCASSESGLVGTIYFGEGSWLTVV.

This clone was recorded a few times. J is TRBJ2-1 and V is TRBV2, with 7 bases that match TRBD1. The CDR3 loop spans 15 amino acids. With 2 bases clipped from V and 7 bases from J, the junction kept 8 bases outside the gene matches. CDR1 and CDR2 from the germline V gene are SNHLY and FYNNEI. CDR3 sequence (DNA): TGTGCCAGCAGTGAAACAGGGGTCTTCGGGAATGAGCAGTTCTTC. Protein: CASSETGVFGNEQFF.

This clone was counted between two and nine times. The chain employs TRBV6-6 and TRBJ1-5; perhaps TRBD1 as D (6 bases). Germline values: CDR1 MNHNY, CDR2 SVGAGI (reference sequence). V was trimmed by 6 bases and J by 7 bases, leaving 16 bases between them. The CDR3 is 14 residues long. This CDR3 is CASSPAGAQQPQHF. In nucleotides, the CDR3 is TGTGCCAGCAGCCCTGCGGGGGCACAGCAGCCCCAGCATTTT.

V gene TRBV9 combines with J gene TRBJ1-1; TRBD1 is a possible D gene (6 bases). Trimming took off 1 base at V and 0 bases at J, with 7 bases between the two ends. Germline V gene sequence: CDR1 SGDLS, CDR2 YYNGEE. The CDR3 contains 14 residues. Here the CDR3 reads CASSVTGMNTEAFF. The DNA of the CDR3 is TGTGCCAGCAGCGTAACAGGGATGAACACTGAAGCTTTCTTT.

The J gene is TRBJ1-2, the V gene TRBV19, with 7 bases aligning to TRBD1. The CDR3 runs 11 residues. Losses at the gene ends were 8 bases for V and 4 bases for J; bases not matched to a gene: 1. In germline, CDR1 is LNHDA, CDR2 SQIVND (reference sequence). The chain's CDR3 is CASSGGYGYTF. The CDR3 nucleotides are TGTGCCAGTTCAGGGGGCTATGGCTACACCTTC.

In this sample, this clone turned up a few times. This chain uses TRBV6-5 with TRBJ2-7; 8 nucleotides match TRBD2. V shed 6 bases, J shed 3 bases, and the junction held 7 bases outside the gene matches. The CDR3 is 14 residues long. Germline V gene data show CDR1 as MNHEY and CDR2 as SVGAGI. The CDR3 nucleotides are TGTGCCAGCAGGCCCCCGGGACTAGACTACGAGCAGTACTTC. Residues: CASRPPGLDYEQYF.

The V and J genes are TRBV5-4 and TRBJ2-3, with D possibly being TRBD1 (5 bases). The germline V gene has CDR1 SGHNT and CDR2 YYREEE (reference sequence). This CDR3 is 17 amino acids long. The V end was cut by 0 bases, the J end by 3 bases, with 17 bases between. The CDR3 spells CASSLVPGKGGTDTQYF. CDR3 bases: TGTGCCAGCAGCTTGGTTCCAGGGAAGGGTGGGACAGATACGCAGTATTTT.

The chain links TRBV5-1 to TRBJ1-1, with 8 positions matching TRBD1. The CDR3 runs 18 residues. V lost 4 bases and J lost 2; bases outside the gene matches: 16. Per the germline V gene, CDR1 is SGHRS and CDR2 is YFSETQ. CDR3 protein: CASSPRGRDRSLNTEAFF. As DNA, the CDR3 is TGCGCCAGCAGCCCGAGGGGTCGGGACAGGTCCCTTAACACTGAAGCTTTCTTT.

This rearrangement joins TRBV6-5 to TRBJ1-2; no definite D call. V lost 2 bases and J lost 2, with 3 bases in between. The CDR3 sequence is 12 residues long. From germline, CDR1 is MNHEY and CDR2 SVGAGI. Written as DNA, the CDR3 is TGTGCCAGCAGTTACGGCAACTATGGCTACACCTTC. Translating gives CASSYGNYGYTF.

The CDR3 here is CSVAAGGYQETQYF. The CDR3 nucleotides are TGCAGCGTTGCGGCAGGGGGGTACCAAGAGACCCAGTACTTC. The rearrangement links TRBV29-1 to TRBJ2-5, with TRBD1 as a possible D gene (7 bases). The CDR3 extends over 14 amino acids. Germline V gene data show CDR1 as SQVTM and CDR2 as ANQGSEA. V lost 4 bases to trimming and J lost 0 bases, with 12 bases between them.

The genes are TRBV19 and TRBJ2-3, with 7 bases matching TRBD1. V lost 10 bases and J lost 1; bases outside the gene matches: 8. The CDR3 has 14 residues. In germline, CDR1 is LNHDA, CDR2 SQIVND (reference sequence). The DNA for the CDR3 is TGTGCCACTTCGACAGGGCCGGGCACAGATACGCAGTATTTT. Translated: CATSTGPGTDTQYF.